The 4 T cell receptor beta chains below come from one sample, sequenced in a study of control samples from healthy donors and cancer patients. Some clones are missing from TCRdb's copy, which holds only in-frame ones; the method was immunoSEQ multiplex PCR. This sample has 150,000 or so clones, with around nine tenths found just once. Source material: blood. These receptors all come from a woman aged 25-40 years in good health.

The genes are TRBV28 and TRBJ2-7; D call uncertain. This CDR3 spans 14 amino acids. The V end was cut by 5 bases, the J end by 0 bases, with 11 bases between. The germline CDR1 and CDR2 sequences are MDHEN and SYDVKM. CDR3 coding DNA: TGTGCCAGCAGTCCACCGACACTCTCCTACGAGCAGTACTTC. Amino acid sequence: CASSPPTLSYEQYF.

CDR3 nucleotides: TGTGCCAGCAGCGTTACTAGCGGGGGGAGCTCCTACAATGAGCAGTTCTTC. Its protein is CASSVTSGGSSYNEQFF. The chain combines TRBV9 with TRBJ2-1, with 12 positions matching TRBD2. The V gene end was trimmed by 2 bases and the J gene end by 0 bases; junction bases not matched to a gene: 3. The CDR3 runs to 17 residues. The germline V gene has CDR1 SGDLS and CDR2 YYNGEE.

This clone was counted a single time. The CDR3 nucleotides are TGTGCCAGCAAACTAGGGGCGCGAGGGTCCTACGAGCAGTACTTC. Translated, it gives CASKLGARGSYEQYF. The genes are TRBV19 and TRBJ2-7; D is possibly TRBD1 or TRBD2 (5 bases each). The germline gives CDR1 LNHDA, CDR2 SQIVND (reference sequence). V shed 9 bases and J shed 1 base, with 19 bases lying between them. CDR3 length equals 15 residues. Together with reference TRBV19 and TRBJ2-7, the CDR3 gives the full variable domain: DGGITQSPKYLFRKEGQNVTLSCEQNLNHDAMYWYRQDPGQGLRLIYYSQIVNDFQKGDIAEGYSVSREKKESFPLTVTSAQKNPTAFYLCASKLGARGSYEQYFGPGTRLTVT.

The CDR3 here is CASSRNPSAAGWETQYF. The DNA for the CDR3 is TGTGCCAGCAGCCGAAACCCTTCGGCGGCGGGTTGGGAGACCCAGTACTTC. The chain combines TRBV3-1 (or the pseudogene TRBV3-2) with TRBJ2-5; possible D gene TRBD2, 5 bases. Trimming cost V 4 bases and J 5 bases, with 23 bases left between them. There are 17 residues in the CDR3. Looked up from germline, CDR1 is LGHDT and CDR2 is YNNKEL (reference sequence).